The 2 T cell receptor beta chains presented below share a single source sample, sequenced in a study of cytomegalovirus exposure and HLA in healthy donors. With 60 Vbeta and 13 Jbeta primers, the PCR was carried out. Sequenced by immunoSEQ multiplex PCR; TCRdb stores in-frame clones only, minus some. The sample consists of over 110,000 clones, approximately 82% of them appearing once. The specimen was PBMCs. These receptors all stem from a woman aged 55-70 years in good health and CMV-seropositive.

The CDR3 sequence is CASSLGDNKNQPQHF. CDR3 in DNA: TGTGCCAGCAGCTTGGGAGATAATAAAAATCAGCCCCAGCATTTT. The J gene is TRBJ1-5, the V gene TRBV5-8; D unresolved. The CDR3 extends over 15 amino acids. Germline V lookup: CDR1 SGHTS, CDR2 YDEGEE. V was trimmed by 0 bases and J by 4 bases, leaving 11 bases between them.

This chain links TRBV5-6 with TRBJ2-4, with D unresolved. Trimming took 3 bases from V and 0 from J, leaving 19 bases between them. The CDR3 sequence is 18 residues long. Germline CDR1 SGHDT, CDR2 YYEEEE. The CDR3: CASSSRQADGLAKNIQYF. CDR3 in DNA: TGTGCCAGCAGCTCACGACAAGCAGACGGTCTAGCCAAAAACATTCAGTACTTC.